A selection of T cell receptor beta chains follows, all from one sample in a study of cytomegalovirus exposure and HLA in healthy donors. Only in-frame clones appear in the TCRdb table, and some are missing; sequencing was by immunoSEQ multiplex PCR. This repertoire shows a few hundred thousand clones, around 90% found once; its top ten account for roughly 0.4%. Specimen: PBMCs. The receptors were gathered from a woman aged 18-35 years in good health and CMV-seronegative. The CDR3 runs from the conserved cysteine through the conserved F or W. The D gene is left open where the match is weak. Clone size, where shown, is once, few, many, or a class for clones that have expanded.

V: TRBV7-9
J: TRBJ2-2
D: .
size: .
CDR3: CASSSPLSGTNTGELFF
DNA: TGTGCCAGCAGCTCCCCTCTCTCAGGGACGAACACCGGGGAGCTGTTTTTT

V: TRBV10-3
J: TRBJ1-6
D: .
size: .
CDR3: CAISGGSANSPLHF
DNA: TGTGCCATCAGTGGTGGTAGCGCTAATTCACCCCTCCACTTT

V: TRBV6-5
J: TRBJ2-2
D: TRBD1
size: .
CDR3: CASRVGQIGELFF
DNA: TGTGCCAGCAGAGTGGGACAGATCGGGGAGCTGTTTTTT

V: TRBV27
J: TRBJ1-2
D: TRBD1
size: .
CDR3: CASSLVQGARGYTF
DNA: TGTGCCAGCAGTTTAGTCCAGGGGGCCCGAGGCTACACCTTC

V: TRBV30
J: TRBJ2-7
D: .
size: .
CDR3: CAWSVQDEQYF
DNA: TGTGCCTGGAGTGTACAGGACGAGCAGTACTTC

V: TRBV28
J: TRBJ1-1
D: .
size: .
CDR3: CASSLRRVDSTTEAFF
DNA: TGTGCCAGCAGTTTAAGACGCGTAGACTCGACCACTGAAGCTTTCTTT

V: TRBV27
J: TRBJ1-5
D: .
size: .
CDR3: CASSSGDGRQWPQHF
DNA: TGTGCCAGCAGCTCGGGGGACGGCCGGCAATGGCCCCAGCATTTT

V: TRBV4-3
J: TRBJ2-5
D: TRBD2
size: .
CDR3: CASSQGLAQETQYF
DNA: TGCGCCAGCAGCCAGGGACTAGCCCAAGAGACCCAGTACTTC

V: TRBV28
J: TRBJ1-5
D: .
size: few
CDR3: CASSPAGQGRQPQHF
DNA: TGTGCCAGCAGCCCTGCGGGGCAGGGACGGCAGCCCCAGCATTTT

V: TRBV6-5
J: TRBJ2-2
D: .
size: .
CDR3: CASRRGLRGSGELFF
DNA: TGTGCCAGCAGGAGGGGCCTAAGGGGGAGCGGGGAGCTGTTTTTT